This T cell receptor (beta chain) was profiled in a study of beta chain features in type 1 diabetes. Study-wide findings and caveats: Among type 1 diabetes patients, VDJ junctions had fewer insertions and more deletions. Comparison showed that naive, central memory and Treg TCRB repertoires appeared more similar among patients than among healthy donors.

Expressed TCRB transcripts were sequenced after all isolated RNA was converted to cDNA. The data were produced by immunoSEQ multiplex PCR, yet TCRdb's version contains in-frame clones alone and is incomplete. The profile shows 600,000 to 650,000 clones, about 14% of them singletons. Points on this clone: Its antigen is still unknown.

Each population that was sorted was more than 95% pure. The CDR3 is 14 residues long. From germline, CDR1 is MNHEY and CDR2 SVGAGI. The germline V and J ends were trimmed by 7 bases and 7 bases, with 19 bases remaining between them. The sequencing sample was made of naive CD4+ T cells from blood. The sequence came from a man aged 18 to 35 in good health. The V call is TRBV6-5, the J call TRBJ1-2; tentatively, D is TRBD1 (5 bases). The CDR3 here is CASIRFGGKGGYTF. The CDR3 DNA sequence: TGTGCCAGCATTAGATTCGGGGGGAAGGGTGGCTACACCTTC.